This T cell receptor beta chain appears in the sequencing data of a study of vaccination and CD4 T cells after COVID-19 (dated by TCRdb to about 2022). Describing the broader study: Every convalescent patient had a positive nasal swab PCR test for SARS-CoV-2, with mild disease in 8 to 10 patients and severe disease in one. Control cultures used a CEFX viral epitope pool as positive control, an HIV-1 Nef peptide pool as negative control, or no peptide. In more than eight COVID-19 convalescent patients and several infection-naive healthy vaccine recipients, researchers compared the spike-specific CD4+ TCR repertoire from before mRNA vaccination with the repertoire from after. Overlapping spike peptide pools from SARS-CoV-2 and from the common cold coronaviruses HCoV-NL63, HCoV-OC43 and HCoV-229E were used as culture stimuli. Post-vaccine blood samples were collected a median of around 2.5 months after the second vaccine dose, ranging from roughly 12 to 241 days. Post-COVID blood samples from convalescent patients were collected a median of around 110 days after diagnosis, with a range of about 35 to 180 days. Participants got two doses of the Pfizer-BioNTech BNT162b2 vaccine (n=8) or two doses of the Moderna mRNA-1273 vaccine (n=2). The convalescent cohort comprised six males and four females, including two Hispanic individuals, seven Caucasians, two Asians and one multiracial person.

On the study overall, not on this receptor specifically: An increase in the median number of SARS-CoV-2-reactive clonotypes from approximately 21 after infection to some 40 after vaccination was observed, but the change was not found to be significant. Of the vaccine-specific clones in convalescent patients, 304 of 307, or nearly all, reacted only to SARS-CoV-2 spike and did not cross-react with common cold coronaviruses. In convalescent patients, a median 86.3% of post-vaccine SARS-CoV-2-reactive clones were detected only after vaccination, and vaccine-specific priming was suggested by this finding. Only a relatively small number of convalescent patients were included in the study, and early timepoints following natural infection were not analyzed.

Within its sample, this clonotype is medium-sized (0.01 to 0.1%). What this receptor recognizes is not known. No much larger clonotype is one base removed from it; base qualities were not supplied. CDR1 and CDR2 (MNHNS, SASEGT) derive from the germline V gene. Its CDR3 holds 13 amino acids, cysteine through phenylalanine. Of all the DNA, just the CDR3 is kept, 39 bases in frame from base 1. Trimming takes 8 bases from V and 0 bases from J, and the germline ends sit 8 bases apart. The library was obtained by PCR. DNA from cultured CD4+ T cells was subjected to TCR sequencing with the Oncomine TCR Beta short-read assay at the Johns Hopkins FTIC core. The QIAamp micro DNA kit was used to extract genomic DNA from the cultured CD4+ T cells. Oncomine TCR Beta libraries from cultured CD4+ T cells were pooled using unique dual indexes and sequenced on an Illumina iSeq 100. The paper's data handling went like this. Non-productive sequences were removed, and CDR3s that did not start with C, did not end with F or W, or were shorter than 7 amino acids were discarded. Antigen-specific clonotypes were identified using the MANAFEST web application through comparison of peptide-stimulated wells with reference and other culture wells. For a clone to be called positive, the clone needed an FDR below 0.05, an odds ratio above 5, and a productive frequency above 0.1% in at least two of three replicate wells. Cross-reactive clonotypes were defined as significantly expanded in both SARS-CoV-2 spike wells and at least one common cold coronavirus spike condition. Levenshtein distances (stringdist) and unrooted phylogenetic trees (ape) in R version 3.6.1 were used to assess CDR3 homology. TCRdb reworked the public reads: Q25 trimming with fastp, MiXCR clone assembly, productive beta chains retained. Merged by CDR3 protein, the rows form single entries marked with the most common genes and DNA. The V and J calls reflect TCRdb's pipeline rather than the authors' work. Present in this sample are around 12,000 distinct CDR3 sequences, around 59% of which were seen just once. The ten top clones hold more than 9.5% of the sample.

The sample's treatment or condition label is to be understood as: 10-day PBMC culture with coronavirus spike peptide pools or control peptides (ViraFEST assay). The ViraFEST assay was used in the study, in which antigen-specific T cells were expanded with peptide pools and expanded clonotypes were subsequently identified by TCR sequencing. The convalescent patients' positive SARS-CoV-2 PCR tests were from March to December 2020, which was before the Alpha, Beta and Delta variants emerged in the United States. About 2 million PBMCs per well were cultured in IMDM with 5% human AB serum and approximately 10 IU/ml IL-2, plus 10 ug/ml peptide pools. Half of the culture medium was replaced with fresh IL-2-containing medium on days 3 and 7. After ten to eleven days of culture, CD4+ T cells were isolated by negative selection using the EasySep CD4+ T cell isolation kit. Ficoll-Paque Plus gradient centrifugation was used to isolate PBMCs from whole blood, and the isolated PBMCs were then either used fresh or cryopreserved at -140C. In general, triplicate wells were set up for every culture condition.

This clonotype originated in a human donor who had recovered from COVID-19. The rearranged chain carries TRBV6-1 and TRBJ1-5, with the D gene too uncertain to name. Sequenced input: CD4+ T cells from blood, cultured in vitro. For the CDR3, the sequence is CASLGHSNQPQHF. The nucleotide sequence reads as follows: TGTGCCAGCCTGGGCCATAGCAATCAGCCCCAGCATTTT.